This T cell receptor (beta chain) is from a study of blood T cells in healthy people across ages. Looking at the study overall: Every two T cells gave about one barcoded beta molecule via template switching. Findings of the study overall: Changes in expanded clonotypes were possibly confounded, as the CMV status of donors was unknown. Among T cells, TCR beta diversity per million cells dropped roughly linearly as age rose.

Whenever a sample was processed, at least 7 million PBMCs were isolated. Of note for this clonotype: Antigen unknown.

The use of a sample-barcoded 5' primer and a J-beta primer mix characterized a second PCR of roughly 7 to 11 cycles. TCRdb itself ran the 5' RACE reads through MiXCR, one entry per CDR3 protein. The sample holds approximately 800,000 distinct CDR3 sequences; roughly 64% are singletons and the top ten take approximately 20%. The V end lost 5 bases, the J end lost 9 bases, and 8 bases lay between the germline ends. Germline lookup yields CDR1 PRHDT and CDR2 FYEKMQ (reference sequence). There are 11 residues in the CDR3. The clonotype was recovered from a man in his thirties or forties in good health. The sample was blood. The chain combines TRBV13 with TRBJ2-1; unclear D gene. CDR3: CASSPQAEQFF. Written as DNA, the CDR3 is TGTGCCAGCAGCCCCCAGGCTGAGCAGTTCTTC.